The present T cell receptor (beta chain) was sequenced within a study of neoadjuvant anti-PD-1 for oral cavity cancer. CDR1 is MNHNS, CDR2 SASEGT, per germline. CDR3 length equals 14 residues. The V end lost 4 bases, the J end lost 6 bases, and 16 bases lay between the germline ends. The table came from immunoSEQ multiplex PCR; TCRdb's copy has only in-frame clones and leaves some out. The data show about 68,000 clones, approximately 85% seen once. Time point denoted: after neoadjuvant nivolumab, at surgical resection. Patients were newly diagnosed with stage II-IVA oral cavity squamous cell carcinoma without prior systemic or radiation treatment. PBMCs were not maintained or expanded in culture before analysis. Study findings and constraints: With three patients per group, TCR findings need larger cohorts. Pretreatment Treg/Th17 ratio correlated inversely with post-treatment tumor clonality.

Notes on this clone: The antigen is undetermined.

This clonotype originated in a person aged 40 to 85 with oral cavity squamous cell carcinoma. The V gene is TRBV6-1, the J gene TRBJ2-7; weak D call: TRBD2 (5 bases). Sequencing was performed on PBMCs, taken after nivolumab (anti-PD-1) treatment. The CDR3 DNA reads as TGTGCCAGCAGTGGGACTTCGGCGGCATTCGAGCAGTACTTC. It yields the protein CASSGTSAAFEQYF.